One and the same sample provided the 16 T cell receptor beta chains below, sequenced in a study of T cell responses to AZD1222 COVID-19 vaccine (dated by TCRdb to the early 2020s). The time point label here, explained by the study, means: baseline before first vaccination. Library method: the immunoSEQ multiplex PCR assay. TCRdb mirrors the immuneACCESS table, restricted to in-frame sequences. Some clones are absent from its copies; in checked studies, under half trace to an unresolved V gene, and the reason for the others is unknown. In this sample the table shows about 110,000 clones, roughly 86% of which occur a single time. The top ten clonotypes cover over 3% of the sample. Sequencing was performed on peripheral blood, taken on day 0 of AZD1222 vaccination. These receptors were obtained from an adult in good health.

The chain employs TRBV28 and TRBJ2-1, with TRBD2 matching 10 bases. Germline V gene sequence: CDR1 MDHEN, CDR2 SYDVKM. Trimming removed 4 bases from V and 7 bases from J; junction bases left unmatched: 4. There are 14 residues in the CDR3. CDR3: CASSSGAGGNEQFF. In DNA form, the CDR3 reads TGTGCCAGCAGTTCGGGAGCGGGGGGGAATGAGCAGTTCTTC. The full variable domain, completed using reference TRBV28 and TRBJ2-1, is DVKVTQSSRYLVKRTGEKVFLECVQDMDHENMFWYRQDPGLGLRLIYFSYDVKMKEKGDIPEGYSVSREKKERFSLILESASTNQTSMYLCASSSGAGGNEQFFGPGTRLTVL.

This sequence joins TRBV7-2 and TRBJ2-3, with 8 bases matching TRBD2. CDR3 length equals 16 residues. Germline values: CDR1 SGHTA, CDR2 FQGNSA. V lost 2 bases and J lost 2; bases outside the gene matches: 6. CDR3 bases: TGTGCCAGCAGCTTAAGGGCGGGGGGCTCCACAGATACGCAGTATTTT. Encoded protein: CASSLRAGGSTDTQYF.

V and J are TRBV28 and TRBJ1-4, with 7 bases aligning to TRBD1. CDR3 length equals 15 residues. CDR1 is MDHEN, CDR2 SYDVKM, per germline. The junction had 3 bases not matched to a gene; V was cut back by 2 bases and J by 3 bases. The CDR3 region has the DNA TGTGCCAGCAGTTTACCGACAGGGCCTAATGAAAAACTGTTTTTT. It codes for CASSLPTGPNEKLFF.

This clone was found once. The chain has TRBV28 and TRBJ2-5; D is perhaps TRBD1 (5 bases). The CDR3 has 14 residues. Trimming took off 3 bases at V and 2 bases at J, with 10 bases between the two ends. CDR1 is MDHEN, CDR2 SYDVKM, per germline. This CDR3 reads CASSFRDVQETQYF. The DNA for the CDR3 is TGTGCCAGCAGTTTCAGGGATGTACAAGAGACCCAGTACTTC.

The genes are TRBV3-1 (or the pseudogene TRBV3-2) and TRBJ2-7, with D possibly being TRBD2 (5 bases). Trimming pared 1 base from V and 0 bases from J, leaving 16 bases between. This CDR3 has 17 residues. The germline V gene encodes CDR1 LGHDT and CDR2 YNNKEL (reference sequence). CDR3 DNA: TGTGCCAGCAGCCAAGGTGGAGGCGCGGTTCTCTCCTACGAGCAGTACTTC. It yields the protein CASSQGGGAVLSYEQYF.

The chain is built from TRBV10-3 and TRBJ1-1; D unresolved. Trimming took off 10 bases at V and 1 base at J, with 13 bases between the two ends. Germline lookup yields CDR1 ENHRY and CDR2 SYGVKD. The CDR3 has 13 residues. The CDR3 sequence is CATATLKNTEAFF. The CDR3 coding sequence is TGTGCCACAGCTACACTCAAGAACACTGAAGCTTTCTTT.

In regard to this clone: Other DNA sequences in the same sample also yield this CDR3. This chain joins TRBV2 and TRBJ2-7; D uncertain. Trimming pared 3 bases from V and 2 bases from J, leaving 5 bases between. CDR1 is SNHLY and CDR2 is FYNNEI in the germline V gene. This CDR3 region has 12 residues. The CDR3 sequence is CASSDRTYEQYF. The CDR3 DNA sequence: TGTGCCAGCAGTGACAGAACCTACGAGCAGTACTTC.

The rearrangement uses TRBV18 and TRBJ1-1; 8 nucleotides line up with TRBD1. Germline values: CDR1 KGHSH, CDR2 LQKENI. The CDR3 runs 17 residues. V was clipped by 0 bases and J by 0 bases; unmatched bases: 6. CDR3 coding DNA: TGTGCCAGCTCACCACCTTCGACAGGGGCGATGAACACTGAAGCTTTCTTT. Its translation is CASSPPSTGAMNTEAFF.

V is TRBV18 and J is TRBJ2-7; 7 nucleotides match TRBD1. Germline CDR1 is KGHSH and CDR2 is LQKENI. With V trimmed by 4 bases and J by 4 bases, 4 bases remained unmatched. There are 13 residues in the CDR3. CDR3 amino acids: CASSRDSLYEQYF. CDR3 DNA sequence: TGTGCCAGCTCACGGGACAGCCTTTACGAGCAGTACTTC. The entire variable domain, with the rest obtained from reference TRBV18 and TRBJ2-7, is as follows: NAGVMQNPRHLVRRRGQEARLRCSPMKGHSHVYWYRQLPEEGLKFMVYLQKENIIDESGMPKERFSAEFPKEGPSILRIQQVVRGDSAAYFCASSRDSLYEQYFGPGTRLTVT.

This chain connects TRBV5-1 to TRBJ2-1; tentatively, D is TRBD1 (5 bases). This CDR3 is built from 13 residues. CDR1 SGHRS and CDR2 YFSETQ come from the germline V gene. V was pared by 5 bases and J by 8 bases, with 14 bases between. The CDR3 DNA follows: TGCGCCAGCAGGAGGTCAGGGTCTGATGAGCAGTTCTTC. Translating gives CASRRSGSDEQFF.

The chain has TRBV28 and TRBJ1-2, with 7 bases identical to TRBD1. The CDR3 extends over 12 amino acids. V dropped 7 bases and J dropped 3; count of bases not matched to a gene: 2. Germline-derived CDR1 and CDR2 are MDHEN and SYDVKM. CDR3 bases: TGTGCCAGCAATACAGGGGACTATGGCTACACCTTC. This encodes CASNTGDYGYTF.

This clone was picked up a small number of times. The chain recombines TRBV6-5 with TRBJ2-7, with D tentatively TRBD1 (6 bases). Germline V gives CDR1 MNHEY, CDR2 SVGAGI. The CDR3 is 14 residues long. V was cut by 5 bases and J by 0 bases, with 11 bases left in between. This CDR3 reads CASSLRTDSYEQYF. CDR3 nucleotide sequence: TGTGCCAGCAGTCTCCGGACAGACTCCTACGAGCAGTACTTC.

The chain joins TRBV2 to TRBJ1-2; no clear D gene. Germline V gene data show CDR1 as SNHLY and CDR2 as FYNNEI. V lost 7 bases to trimming and J lost 0 bases, with 3 bases between them. The CDR3 sequence is 11 residues long. The CDR3 DNA sequence: TGTGCCAGCAAAACTAACTATGGCTACACCTTC. Amino acid sequence: CASKTNYGYTF.

The V call is TRBV6-2 or TRBV6-3, the J call TRBJ2-2; 8 nucleotides align to TRBD2. CDR1 and CDR2 from the germline V gene are MNHEY and SVGEGT. V dropped 6 bases and J dropped 9; count of bases not matched to a gene: 12. The CDR3 totals 15 residues. Here the CDR3 reads CASSKTSGGPWELFF. In DNA, the CDR3 is TGTGCCAGCAGCAAAACCTCGGGGGGGCCCTGGGAGCTGTTTTTT.

The V and J genes are TRBV6-7 and TRBJ1-1; D not resolved. TRBV6-7 falls under the ORF class, with uncertain function. This CDR3 is 13 amino acids long. The V gene lost 6 bases and the J gene lost 3 bases, with 11 bases spanning the gap. CDR3 sequence reads: CASSGKEDTEAFF. The CDR3 DNA is TGTGCCAGCAGCGGGAAGGAGGACACTGAAGCTTTCTTT.

The rearrangement uses TRBV30 and TRBJ2-7; tentative D call: TRBD1 (5 bases). The V gene lost 0 bases and the J gene lost 3 bases, with 15 bases spanning the gap. This CDR3 has 15 residues. Germline V gene sequence: CDR1 GTSNPN, CDR2 SVGIG (reference sequence). CDR3 coding DNA: TGTGCCTGGAGTGTACAGTTTGGGCAGGGCTACGAGCAGTACTTC. Translation gives CAWSVQFGQGYEQYF.